The 9 T cell receptor beta chains below all came from one sample that was sequenced in a study of blood T cell repertoires in COVID-19. Sequencing was performed with immunoSEQ multiplex PCR; in TCRdb, only in-frame clones are kept and a portion is missing. The repertoire has about 36,000 clones, around four fifths of them found once; the top ten carry around two fifths. What was sequenced was peripheral blood. Receptor source: a human donor in a cohort sampled during active or convalescent COVID-19. The donor label of this sample is uncertain.

V is TRBV30 and J is TRBJ1-1; 9 bases match TRBD1. The CDR3 is made up of 14 amino acids. The V gene's germline CDR1 is GTSNPN and CDR2 SVGIG (reference sequence). V was pared by 2 bases and J by 6 bases, with 7 bases of the junction left unmatched. Here the CDR3 DNA reads TGTGCCTGGAGTTACAGGGGGCTTTATTCTGAAGCTTTCTTT. Protein product: CAWSYRGLYSEAFF.

The genes are TRBV7-3 and TRBJ1-2, with D possibly matching TRBD1 (5 bases). V was clipped by 4 bases and J by 4 bases, with 10 bases between them. Per the germline V gene, CDR1 is SGHTA and CDR2 is FQGTGA. The CDR3 sequence is 13 residues long. CDR3 region: CASSSQVGYGYTF. For the CDR3, the DNA is TGTGCCAGCAGCTCACAGGTGGGCTATGGCTACACCTTC.

The chain has TRBV7-2 and TRBJ2-6, with no clear D. Trimming cost V 4 bases and J 4 bases, with 11 bases left between them. Germline V gene data show CDR1 as SGHTA and CDR2 as FQGNSA. This CDR3 spans 15 amino acids. The CDR3 protein is CASSSLGPGANVLTF. DNA of the CDR3: TGTGCCAGCAGCTCCCTTGGGCCCGGGGCCAACGTCCTGACTTTC.

The chain is built from TRBV5-1 and TRBJ2-1; 7 nucleotides align to TRBD2. V lost 7 bases, J lost 0 bases, and 7 bases stayed unmatched. CDR1 is SGHRS, CDR2 YFSETQ, per germline. The CDR3 runs 15 residues. The CDR3 coding sequence is TGCGCCAGCCTAAGGACGGGAGGCTCCTACAATGAGCAGTTCTTC. Amino acids: CASLRTGGSYNEQFF. The full variable domain, rest sourced from reference TRBV5-1 and TRBJ2-1, is KAGVTQTPRYLIKTRGQQVTLSCSPISGHRSVSWYQQTPGQGLQFLFEYFSETQRNKGNFPGRFSGRQFSNSRSEMNVSTLELGDSALYLCASLRTGGSYNEQFFGPGTRLTVL.

The chain employs TRBV7-8 and TRBJ2-7, with D perhaps TRBD1 (6 bases). Germline lookup yields CDR1 SGHVS and CDR2 FQNEAQ. The ends were cut back, 5 bases at V and 2 bases at J, with 13 bases in the middle. The CDR3 contains 14 residues. The CDR3 coding sequence is TGTGCCAGCAGCCTCTCGACAGGAACCTACGAGCAGTACTTC. Translation: CASSLSTGTYEQYF.

This clone was seen a few times. This chain connects TRBV11-2 to TRBJ2-7; 7 bases align to TRBD2. Germline lookup yields CDR1 SGHAT and CDR2 FQNNGV. The CDR3 has 15 residues. V gave up 1 base and J gave up 2 bases; unmatched junction bases: 5. The DNA of the CDR3 is TGTGCCAGCAGCTTAGTGGACCGGGGGGCCTACGAGCAGTACTTC. Its translation is CASSLVDRGAYEQYF. The full variable domain, completed using reference TRBV11-2 and TRBJ2-7, is EAGVAQSPRYKIIEKRQSVAFWCNPISGHATLYWYQQILGQGPKLLIQFQNNGVVDDSQLPKDRFSAERLKGVDSTLKIQPAKLEDSAVYLCASSLVDRGAYEQYFGPGTRLTVT.

The chain joins TRBV10-3 to TRBJ2-7, with D maybe TRBD1 (5 bases). The V end lost 2 bases, the J end lost 4 bases, and 18 bases lay between the germline ends. The CDR3 runs to 16 residues. From germline, CDR1 is ENHRY and CDR2 SYGVKD. The CDR3 coding sequence is TGTGCCATCAGTGAGACGGACACTTTCTATTCATACGAGCAGTACTTC. Residues: CAISETDTFYSYEQYF.

This chain uses TRBV11-3 with TRBJ2-5; 12 bases map to TRBD2. Trimming took 5 bases from V and 2 from J; bases not matched to a gene: 6. This CDR3 region has 16 residues. Germline CDR1 SGHNT, CDR2 YENEEA. The CDR3, as DNA: TGTGCCAGCAGCCGTACTAGCGGGAGGCTTCAAGAGACCCAGTACTTC. This translates into CASSRTSGRLQETQYF.

V gene TRBV3-1 (or the pseudogene TRBV3-2) combines with J gene TRBJ1-5; maybe TRBD1 (5 bases). Per germline, CDR1 LGHDT and CDR2 YNNKEL (reference sequence). The CDR3 runs 13 residues. The germline V and J ends were trimmed by 0 bases and 6 bases, with 6 bases remaining between them. The CDR3 DNA follows: TGTGCCAGCAGCCAAGACAGGGCTCAGCCCCAGCATTTT. Its translation is CASSQDRAQPQHF.